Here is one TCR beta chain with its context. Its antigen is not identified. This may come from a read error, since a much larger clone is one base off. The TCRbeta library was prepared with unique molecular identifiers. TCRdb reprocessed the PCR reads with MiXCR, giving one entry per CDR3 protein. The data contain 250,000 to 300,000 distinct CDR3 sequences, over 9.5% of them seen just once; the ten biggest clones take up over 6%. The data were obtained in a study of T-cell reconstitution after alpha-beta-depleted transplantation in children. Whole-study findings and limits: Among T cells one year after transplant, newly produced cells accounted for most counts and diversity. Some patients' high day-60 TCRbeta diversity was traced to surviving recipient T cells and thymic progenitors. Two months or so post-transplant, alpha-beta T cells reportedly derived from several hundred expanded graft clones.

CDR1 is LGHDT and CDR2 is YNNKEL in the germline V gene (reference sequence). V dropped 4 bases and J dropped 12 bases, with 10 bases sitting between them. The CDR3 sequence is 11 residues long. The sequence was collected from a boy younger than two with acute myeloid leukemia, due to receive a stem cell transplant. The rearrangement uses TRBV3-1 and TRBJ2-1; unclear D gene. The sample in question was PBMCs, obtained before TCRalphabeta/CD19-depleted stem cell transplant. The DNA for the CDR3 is TGTGCCAGCAGCCTAAACCTCGCGCAGTTCTTC. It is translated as CASSLNLAQFF.